This T cell receptor beta chain was profiled in a study of T-cell reconstitution after alpha-beta-depleted transplantation in children (dated by TCRdb to the mid-2010s). In the study overall: T-cell immune reconstitution after TCRalphabeta/CD19-depleted allogeneic hematopoietic cell transplantation in children was quantitatively tracked in the study by means of TCR repertoire profiling.

The method was PCR. The reads were generated on an Illumina HiSeq 2500. Molecular barcoding was employed in the preparation of TCR libraries, with unique molecular identifiers being used to normalize TCRbeta repertoire quantification. In TCRdb, the public reads were trimmed at Q25 with fastp and aligned with MiXCR, with productive beta chains retained. Each record represents a unique CDR3 protein, reported with the most common genes and DNA among its rows. Present in this sample are approximately 170,000 distinct CDR3 sequences, 8.5% to 14% of which were seen just once. The ten largest clones represent about 12% of the sample. CDR1 and CDR2 are read off the germline V gene (reference sequence) as DFQATT and SNEGSKA. From cysteine to phenylalanine, the CDR3 is 14 amino acids long. Only the CDR3 portion is preserved as DNA: 42 bases, with reading frame beginning at the first base. V gives up 3 bases and J gives up 0 bases, and the segment between their germline ends measures 11 bases.

The treatment or condition tag for this specimen amounts to: allogeneic hematopoietic cell transplantation with graft depleted of TCRalphabeta T cells and CD19 B cells. The transplant recipients were children given TCRalphabeta/CD19-depleted allogeneic hematopoietic cell grafts. What the research found in general, with its limitations: About two months after transplant, the apparently early recovery of alphabetaT-cell counts reportedly depended on just several hundred clones that had expanded rapidly and came from non-depleted graft cells. In some patients, the high TCRbeta diversity seen at day 60 was put down to recipient T cells and intrathymic progenitors that had survived conditioning. Over subsequent months, a decline in hyperexpanded clone frequencies was noted, and after one year, T-cell counts and TCRbeta diversity were mostly ascribed to newly produced T cells.

At least ten counts were recorded for this clonotype. It lacks a known antigen. No clone much larger than this one lies a single base away; base qualities are absent. The sample here was PBMCs, taken before TCRalphabeta/CD19-depleted stem cell transplant. The chain was built from TRBV20-1 and TRBJ1-1, with a tentative D gene TRBD1 over 6 matching bases. This TCR was recovered from a boy younger than 10 with acute myeloid leukemia, due to receive a stem cell transplant. The CDR3 region: CSARAAGVNTEAFF. The nucleotide sequence is TGCAGTGCTAGGGCGGCAGGGGTGAACACTGAAGCTTTCTTT.